This T cell receptor beta chain was sequenced for a study of blood T cell repertoires in COVID-19. Study at large: The United States, Italy and Spain supplied acute and convalescent COVID-19 samples. Sources were T cells, B-cell-depleted T cells, or PBMCs; the material itself was cDNA or gDNA.

Using immunoSEQ multiplex PCR, the repertoire was profiled, and TCRdb retains in-frame clones only, with some absent. The sample shows roughly 250,000 clones, less than 85% of them seen only once. CDR1 and CDR2 (germline): LGHDT, YNNKEL (reference sequence). Losses at the gene ends were 1 base for V and 5 bases for J; bases not matched to a gene: 4. The CDR3 loop spans 14 amino acids. The sequence was obtained from a woman aged 80 or over with active or convalescent COVID-19. This chain links TRBV3-1 (or the pseudogene TRBV3-2) with TRBJ1-1; 7 positions match TRBD1. Sequenced sample: peripheral blood. The CDR3 loop reads CASSQGQGSTEAFF. CDR3 coding DNA: TGTGCCAGCAGCCAAGGACAGGGAAGTACTGAAGCTTTCTTT.